The source of this T cell receptor (beta chain) is a study of blood T cell repertoires in COVID-19. About the study: Specimens from acute and convalescent COVID-19 originated in the United States, Italy and Spain. T cells, B-cell-depleted T cells, or PBMCs provided the cDNA or gDNA that served as material.

Trimming cost V 3 bases and J 10 bases, with 15 bases left between them. This CDR3 has 12 residues. Looked up from germline, CDR1 is GTSNPN and CDR2 is SVGIG (reference sequence). As handled by the study authors: Quantification of nucleated cells was approximated via reference gene primer amplification. Clones were read by immunoSEQ multiplex PCR, and TCRdb kept only the in-frame ones, dropping some. V, J and clone size derive from that table, while D and trimming were established from the DNA sequence. The table has around 210,000 clones, approximately 86% seen once. The clonotype was recovered from a man younger than 30 with active or convalescent COVID-19. The chain couples TRBV30 to TRBJ2-5, with D possibly being TRBD2 (7 bases). The sequenced sample was peripheral blood. The CDR3 DNA reads TGTGCCTGGAGGCCACTAGGGGGGGGCCAGTACTTC. As protein: CAWRPLGGGQYF.